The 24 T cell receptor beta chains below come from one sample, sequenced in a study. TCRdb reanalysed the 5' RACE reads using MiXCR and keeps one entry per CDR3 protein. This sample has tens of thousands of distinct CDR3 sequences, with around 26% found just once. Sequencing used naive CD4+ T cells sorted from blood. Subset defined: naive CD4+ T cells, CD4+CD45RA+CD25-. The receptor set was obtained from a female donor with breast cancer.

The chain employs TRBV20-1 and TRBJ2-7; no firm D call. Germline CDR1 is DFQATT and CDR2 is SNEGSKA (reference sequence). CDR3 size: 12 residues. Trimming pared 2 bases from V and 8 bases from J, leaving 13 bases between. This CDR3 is CSARTRVTKQYF. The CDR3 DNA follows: TGCAGTGCTAGAACAAGAGTCACCAAGCAGTACTTC.

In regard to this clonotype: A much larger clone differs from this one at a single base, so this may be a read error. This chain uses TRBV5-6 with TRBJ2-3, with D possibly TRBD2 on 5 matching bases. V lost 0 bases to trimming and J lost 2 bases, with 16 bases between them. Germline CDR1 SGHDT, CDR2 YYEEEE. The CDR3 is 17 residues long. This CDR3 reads CASSLVSPSGNTDTQYF. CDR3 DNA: TGTGCCAGCAGCTTGGTTAGCCCTTCGGGAAACACAGATACGCAGTATTTT. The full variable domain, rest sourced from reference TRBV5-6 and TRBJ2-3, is DAGVTQSPTHLIKTRGQQVTLRCSPKSGHDTVSWYQQALGQGPQFIFQYYEEEERQRGNFPDRFSGHQFPNYSSELNVNALLLGDSALYLCASSLVSPSGNTDTQYFGPGTRLTVL.

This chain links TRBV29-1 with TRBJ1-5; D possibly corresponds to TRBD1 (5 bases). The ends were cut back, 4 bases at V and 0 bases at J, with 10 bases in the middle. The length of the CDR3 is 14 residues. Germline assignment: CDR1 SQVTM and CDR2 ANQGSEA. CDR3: CSVVQGNSNQPQHF. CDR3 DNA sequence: TGCAGCGTTGTCCAGGGTAATAGCAATCAGCCCCAGCATTTT.

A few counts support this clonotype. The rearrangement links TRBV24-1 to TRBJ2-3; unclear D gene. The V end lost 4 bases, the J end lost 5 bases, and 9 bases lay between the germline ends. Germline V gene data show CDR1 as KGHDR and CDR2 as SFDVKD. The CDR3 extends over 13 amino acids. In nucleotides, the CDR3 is TGTGCCACCAGTGACTACACATTAGATACGCAGTATTTT. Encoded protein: CATSDYTLDTQYF.

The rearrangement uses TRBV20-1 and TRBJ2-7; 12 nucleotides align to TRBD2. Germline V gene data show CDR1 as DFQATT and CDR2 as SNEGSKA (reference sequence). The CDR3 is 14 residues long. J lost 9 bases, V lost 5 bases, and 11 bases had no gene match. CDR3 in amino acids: CSASKGLAGSGQYF. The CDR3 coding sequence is TGCAGTGCTTCCAAGGGACTAGCGGGCTCCGGGCAGTACTTC.

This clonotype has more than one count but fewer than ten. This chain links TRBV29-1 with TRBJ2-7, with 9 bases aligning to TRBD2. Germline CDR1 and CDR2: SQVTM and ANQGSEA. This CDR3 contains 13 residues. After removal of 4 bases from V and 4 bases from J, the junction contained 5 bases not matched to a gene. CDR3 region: CSVVTSGYYEQYF. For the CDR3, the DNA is TGCAGCGTTGTAACTAGCGGGTATTACGAGCAGTACTTC.

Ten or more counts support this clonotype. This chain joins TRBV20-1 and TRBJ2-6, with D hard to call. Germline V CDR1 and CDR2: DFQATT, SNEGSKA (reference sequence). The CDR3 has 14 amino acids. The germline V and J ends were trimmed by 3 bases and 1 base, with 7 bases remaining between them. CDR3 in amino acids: CSASPLSGANVLTF. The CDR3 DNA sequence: TGCAGTGCTAGTCCTCTGTCTGGGGCCAACGTCCTGACTTTC.

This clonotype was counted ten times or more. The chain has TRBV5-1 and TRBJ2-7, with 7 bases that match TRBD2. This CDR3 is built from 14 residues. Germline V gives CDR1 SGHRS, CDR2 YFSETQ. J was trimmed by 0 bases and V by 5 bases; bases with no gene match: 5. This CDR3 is CASRSGTTSYEQYF. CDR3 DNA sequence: TGCGCCAGCAGGTCCGGGACTACCTCCTACGAGCAGTACTTC. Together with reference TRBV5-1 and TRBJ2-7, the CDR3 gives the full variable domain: KAGVTQTPRYLIKTRGQQVTLSCSPISGHRSVSWYQQTPGQGLQFLFEYFSETQRNKGNFPGRFSGRQFSNSRSEMNVSTLELGDSALYLCASRSGTTSYEQYFGPGTRLTVT.

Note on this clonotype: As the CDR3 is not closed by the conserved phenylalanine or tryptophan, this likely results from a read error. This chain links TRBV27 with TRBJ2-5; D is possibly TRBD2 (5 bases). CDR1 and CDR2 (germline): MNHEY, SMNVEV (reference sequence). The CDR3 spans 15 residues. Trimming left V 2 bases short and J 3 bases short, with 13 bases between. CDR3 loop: CASSLRGRREETQYS. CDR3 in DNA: TGTGCCAGCAGTTTAAGAGGGAGAAGAGAAGAGACCCAGTACTCC.

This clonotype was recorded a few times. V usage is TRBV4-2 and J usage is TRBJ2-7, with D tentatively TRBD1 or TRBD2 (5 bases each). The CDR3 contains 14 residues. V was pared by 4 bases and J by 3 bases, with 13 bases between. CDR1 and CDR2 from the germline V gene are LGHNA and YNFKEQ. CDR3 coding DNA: TGTGCCAGCAGCCCGTGGGGGAGCGGCTACGAGCAGTACTTC. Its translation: CASSPWGSGYEQYF.

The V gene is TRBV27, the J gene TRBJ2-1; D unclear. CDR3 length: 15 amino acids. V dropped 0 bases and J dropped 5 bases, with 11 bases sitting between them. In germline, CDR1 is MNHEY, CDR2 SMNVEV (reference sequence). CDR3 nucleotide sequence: TGTGCCAGCAGTTTATCGAAAACACTACACAATGAGCAGTTCTTC. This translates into CASSLSKTLHNEQFF.

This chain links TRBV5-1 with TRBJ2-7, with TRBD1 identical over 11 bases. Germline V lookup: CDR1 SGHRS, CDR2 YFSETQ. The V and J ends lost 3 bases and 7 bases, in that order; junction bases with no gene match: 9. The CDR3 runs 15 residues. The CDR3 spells CASSSTGTGGSEQYF. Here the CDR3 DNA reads TGCGCCAGCAGCTCTACCGGGACAGGGGGGAGTGAGCAGTACTTC.

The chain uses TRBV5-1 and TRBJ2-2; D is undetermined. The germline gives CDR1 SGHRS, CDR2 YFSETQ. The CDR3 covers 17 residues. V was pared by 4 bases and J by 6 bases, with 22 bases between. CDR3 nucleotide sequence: TGCGCCAGCAGCCGACCAGACCCGGGTCGAGCCGCCGGGGAGCTGTTTTTT. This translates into CASSRPDPGRAAGELFF.

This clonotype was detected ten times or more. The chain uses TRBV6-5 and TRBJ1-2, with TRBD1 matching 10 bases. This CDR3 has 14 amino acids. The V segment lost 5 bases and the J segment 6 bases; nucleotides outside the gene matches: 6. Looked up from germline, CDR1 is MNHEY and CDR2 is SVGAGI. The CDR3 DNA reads TGTGCCAGCAGTAGGTCGGGACAGGGGCATGGCTACACCTTC. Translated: CASSRSGQGHGYTF.

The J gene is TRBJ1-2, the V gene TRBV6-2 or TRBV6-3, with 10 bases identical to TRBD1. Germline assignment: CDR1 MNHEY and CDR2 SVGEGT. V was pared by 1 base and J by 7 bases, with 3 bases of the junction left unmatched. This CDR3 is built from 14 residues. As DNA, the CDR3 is TGTGCCAGCAGTTACTGGGGACAGGGGATTGGCTACACCTTC. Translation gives CASSYWGQGIGYTF.

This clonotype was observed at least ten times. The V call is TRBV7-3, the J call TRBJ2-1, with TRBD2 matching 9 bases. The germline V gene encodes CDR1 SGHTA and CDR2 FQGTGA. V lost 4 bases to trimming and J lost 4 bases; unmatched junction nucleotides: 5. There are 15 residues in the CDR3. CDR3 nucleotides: TGTGCCAGCAGCTATTCAGCGGGGGGTTACAATGAGCAGTTCTTC. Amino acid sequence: CASSYSAGGYNEQFF.

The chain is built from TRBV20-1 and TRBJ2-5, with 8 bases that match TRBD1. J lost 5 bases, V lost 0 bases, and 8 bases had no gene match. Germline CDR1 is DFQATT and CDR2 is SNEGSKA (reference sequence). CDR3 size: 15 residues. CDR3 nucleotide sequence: TGCAGTGCTAGAGATTCAGGGGGCGCAGGGGAGACCCAGTACTTC. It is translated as CSARDSGGAGETQYF.

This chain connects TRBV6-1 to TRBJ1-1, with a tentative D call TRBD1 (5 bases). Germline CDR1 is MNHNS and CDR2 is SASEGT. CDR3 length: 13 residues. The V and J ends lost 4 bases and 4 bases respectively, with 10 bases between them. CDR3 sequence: CASSVDRVTEAFF. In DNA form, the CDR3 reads TGTGCCAGCAGTGTAGACAGAGTCACTGAAGCTTTCTTT.

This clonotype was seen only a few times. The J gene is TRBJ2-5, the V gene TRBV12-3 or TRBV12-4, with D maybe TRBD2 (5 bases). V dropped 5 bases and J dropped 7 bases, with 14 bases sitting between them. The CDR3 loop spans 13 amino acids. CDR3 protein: CASSPPGRGTQYF. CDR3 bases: TGTGCCAGCAGTCCCCCTGGACGGGGGACCCAGTACTTC.

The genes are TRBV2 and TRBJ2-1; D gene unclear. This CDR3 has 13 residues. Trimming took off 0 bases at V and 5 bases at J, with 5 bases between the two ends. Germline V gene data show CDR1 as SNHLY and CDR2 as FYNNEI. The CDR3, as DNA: TGTGCCAGCAGTGAAGCTGAGCACAATGAGCAGTTCTTC. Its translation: CASSEAEHNEQFF.

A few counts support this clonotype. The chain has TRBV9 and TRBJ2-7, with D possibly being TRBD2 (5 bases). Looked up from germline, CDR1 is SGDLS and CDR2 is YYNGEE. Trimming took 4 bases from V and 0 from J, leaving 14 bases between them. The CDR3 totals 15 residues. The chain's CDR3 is CASSPSRAVSYEQYF. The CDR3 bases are TGTGCCAGCAGCCCTAGCCGGGCGGTCTCCTACGAGCAGTACTTC.

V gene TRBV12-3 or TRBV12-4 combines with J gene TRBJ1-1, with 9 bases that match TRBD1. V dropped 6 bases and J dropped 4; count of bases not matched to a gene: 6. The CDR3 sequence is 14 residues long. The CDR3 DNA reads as TGTGCCAGCAGAATAGACAGGGGGGCCACTGAAGCTTTCTTT. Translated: CASRIDRGATEAFF.

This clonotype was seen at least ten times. CDR3 nucleotide sequence: TGCGCCAGCGGATTAGGGACTAGCCTCACAGATACGCAGTATTTT. It is translated as CASGLGTSLTDTQYF. V usage is TRBV5-1 and J usage is TRBJ2-3, with TRBD2 matching over 9 bases. Germline V gives CDR1 SGHRS, CDR2 YFSETQ. The CDR3 totals 15 residues. Trimming cost V 7 bases and J 2 bases; bases outside gene matches: 8.

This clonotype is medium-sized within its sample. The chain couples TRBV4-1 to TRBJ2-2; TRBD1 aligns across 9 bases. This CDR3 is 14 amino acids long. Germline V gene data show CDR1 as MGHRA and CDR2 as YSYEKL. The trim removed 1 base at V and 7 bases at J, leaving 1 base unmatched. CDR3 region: CASSQGTGVGELFF. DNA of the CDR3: TGCGCCAGCAGCCAAGGGACAGGGGTCGGGGAGCTGTTTTTT.